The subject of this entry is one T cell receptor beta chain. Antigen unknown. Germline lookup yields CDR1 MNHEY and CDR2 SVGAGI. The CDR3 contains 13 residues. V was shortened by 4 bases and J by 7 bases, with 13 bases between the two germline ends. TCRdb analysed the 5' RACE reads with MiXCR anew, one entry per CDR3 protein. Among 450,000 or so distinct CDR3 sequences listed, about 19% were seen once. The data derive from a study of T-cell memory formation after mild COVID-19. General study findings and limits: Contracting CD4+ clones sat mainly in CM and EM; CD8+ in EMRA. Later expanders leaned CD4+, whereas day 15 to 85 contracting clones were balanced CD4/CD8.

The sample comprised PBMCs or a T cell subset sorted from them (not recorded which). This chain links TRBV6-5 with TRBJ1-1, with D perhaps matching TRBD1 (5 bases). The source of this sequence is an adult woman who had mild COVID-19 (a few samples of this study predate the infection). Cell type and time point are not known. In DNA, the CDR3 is TGTGCCAGCAGTTCCGGAAGGGGTTTTGAAGCTTTCTTT. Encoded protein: CASSSGRGFEAFF.